This T cell receptor beta chain was sequenced in a study of shared clonotypes between healthy human individuals. Germline lookup yields CDR1 SGHTA and CDR2 FQGNSA. CDR3 size: 11 residues. V lost 5 bases and J lost 5, with 5 bases in between. CD4+ cells were split into CD45RA+ naive and CD45RA-negative memory subsets. Study-level findings and limits: Clonotypes that were shared across a handful of donors made up around 5.5% of naive CD4 clonotypes. Non-shared clonotypes had lower generation probabilities than clonotypes shared by all four sorted-subset donors. Measured sharing among donors was expected to vary with sequencing depth.

In this sample, this clone turned up once. The antigen remains undetermined. Other DNA sequences in the same sample also yield this CDR3. Profiling relied on immunoSEQ multiplex PCR, and the TCRdb table lists in-frame clones only, not all of them. The table includes some 2,400,000 clones, about 94% detected once. The sequence came from a man aged 18 to 29 in good health. The V gene is TRBV7-2, the J gene TRBJ2-3; D ambiguous. Sequenced: naive CD4+ T cells sorted from blood. The subset: CD45RA+ positively selected. As DNA, the CDR3 is TGTGCCAGCAGCCCCAGAGATACGCAGTATTTT. As protein: CASSPRDTQYF.